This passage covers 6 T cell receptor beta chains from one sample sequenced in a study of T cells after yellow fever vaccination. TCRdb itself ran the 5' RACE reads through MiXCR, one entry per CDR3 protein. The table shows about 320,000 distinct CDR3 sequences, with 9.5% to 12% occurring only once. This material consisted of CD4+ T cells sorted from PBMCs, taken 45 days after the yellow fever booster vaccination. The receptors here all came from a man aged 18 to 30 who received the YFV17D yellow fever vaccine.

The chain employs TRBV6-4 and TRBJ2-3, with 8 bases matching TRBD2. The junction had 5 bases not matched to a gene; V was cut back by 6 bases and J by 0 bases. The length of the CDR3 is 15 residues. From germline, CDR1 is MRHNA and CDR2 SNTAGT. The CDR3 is CASSLTSASTDTQYF. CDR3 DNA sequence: TGTGCCAGCAGCCTGACTAGCGCAAGCACAGATACGCAGTATTTT.

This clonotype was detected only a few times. CDR3 bases: TGTGCCAGCAGGCTTGACAGGGCTGGGGCCAACGTCCTGACTTTC. Residues: CASRLDRAGANVLTF. The V gene is TRBV6-2 or TRBV6-3, the J gene TRBJ2-6, with 7 bases that match TRBD1. The J segment lost 2 bases and the V segment lost 6 bases, leaving 4 bases of the junction unmatched. This CDR3 comprises 15 residues. Germline lookup yields CDR1 MNHEY and CDR2 SVGEGT.

CDR3 amino acids: CASSQVSGGVQETQYF. DNA for the CDR3: TGTGCCAGCAGCCAAGTTAGCGGGGGTGTCCAAGAGACCCAGTACTTC. This chain joins TRBV3-1 and TRBJ2-5; 9 bases are shared with TRBD2. The germline V gene has CDR1 LGHDT and CDR2 YNNKEL (reference sequence). This CDR3 comprises 16 residues. J was trimmed by 1 base and V by 1 base; bases with no gene match: 4.

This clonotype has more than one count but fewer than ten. In nucleotides, the CDR3 is TGTGCCACCAGGGGGAACGGGGAGCTGTTTTTT. This encodes CATRGNGELFF. This rearrangement joins TRBV24-1 to TRBJ2-2; D uncertain. The length of the CDR3 is 11 residues. V lost 7 bases and J 7 bases, leaving 6 bases between the germline ends. Looked up from germline, CDR1 is KGHDR and CDR2 is SFDVKD.

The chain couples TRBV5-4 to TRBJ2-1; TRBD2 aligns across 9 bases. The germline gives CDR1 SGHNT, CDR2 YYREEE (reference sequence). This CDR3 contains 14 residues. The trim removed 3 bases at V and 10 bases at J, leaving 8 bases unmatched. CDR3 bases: TGTGCCAGCAGCTGGCGGGGGACTAGCAGCGAGCAGTTCTTC. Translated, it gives CASSWRGTSSEQFF.

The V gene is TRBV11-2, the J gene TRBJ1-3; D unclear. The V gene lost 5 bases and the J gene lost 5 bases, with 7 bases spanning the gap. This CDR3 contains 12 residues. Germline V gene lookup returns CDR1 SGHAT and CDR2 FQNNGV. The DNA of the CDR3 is TGTGCCAGCAGCCAGAGTCGAAACACCATATATTTT. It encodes CASSQSRNTIYF.